These T cell receptor beta chains were read from a single sample in a study of T cells in Graves' hyperthyroidism and ophthalmopathy. TCRdb independently ran MiXCR on the multiplex PCR reads; one entry per CDR3 protein. Of some 580,000 distinct CDR3 sequences in the sample, 16% were seen once. The sequenced material came from blood. The receptors were gathered from a woman aged 40 to 50 with Graves' ophthalmopathy. Each CDR3 is given with its conserved first and last residue. The D gene is left open where the match is weak. The size of a clone is reported for some rows only, either as once, few or many, or as a class for expanded clones.

d_gene	v_gene	j_gene	abundance	len	CDR3nt	CDR3aa
NA	TRBV2	TRBJ2-7	few	11	TGTGCCAGCACCAGGCTTTACGAGCAGTACTTC	CASTRLYEQYF
NA	TRBV7-2	TRBJ1-2	many	12	TGTGCCAGCTCGGAAAGGTTCGGTGGCTACACCTTC	CASSERFGGYTF
NA	TRBV28	TRBJ2-1	many	13	TGTGCCAGCAGTTCCCTGACCCTCAATGAGCAGTTCTTC	CASSSLTLNEQFF
NA	TRBV24-1	TRBJ1-1	few	13	TGTGCCACCAGAAGGGAGGAGAACACTGAAGCTTTCTTT	CATRREENTEAFF
NA	TRBV3-1	TRBJ2-7	many	16	TGTGCCAGCAGCCAAGATCCCCCGGGACTGTCCTACGAGCAGTACTTC	CASSQDPPGLSYEQYF
TRBD2	TRBV7-2	TRBJ2-3	many	18	TGTGCCAGCAGCCACGGGAAGATAGCGGGAGTTGTGACAGATACGCAGTATTTT	CASSHGKIAGVVTDTQYF
NA	TRBV4-1	TRBJ2-7	few	18	TGCGCCAGCAGCCAAGATCTCGGAGTTTCTTTGCTATCCTACGAGCAGTACTTC	CASSQDLGVSLLSYEQYF
TRBD2	TRBV6-1	TRBJ2-7	once	16	TGTGCCAGCAGTCGGGCTAGCGGGAGAAGGGCCTACGAGCAGTACTTC	CASSRASGRRAYEQYF
TRBD2	TRBV5-1	TRBJ2-2	few	16	TGCGCCAGCAGCAGATCCGGGACTAGGACCACCGGGGAGCTGTTTTTT	CASSRSGTRTTGELFF
NA	TRBV7-9	TRBJ1-6	NA	14	TGTGCCAGCAGCTTAGACAGCTCAAATTCACCCCTCCACTTT	CASSLDSSNSPLHF